This TCR beta chain derives from a study of cytomegalovirus exposure and HLA in healthy donors. Study-wide results and limits: Later, TCR association rates were found to vary by HLA locus, highest for DRB1 and lowest for HLA-C.

Each donor's status was that of a healthy bone marrow donor. This CDR3 is 14 amino acids long. The ends were cut back, 0 bases at V and 8 bases at J, with 13 bases in the middle. Germline loops: CDR1 MRHNA, CDR2 SNTAGT. In this sample, this clone turned up once. Antigen: not known. PCR was performed using 60 Vbeta and 13 Jbeta primers. TCRdb keeps only in-frame clones here, not all; method: immunoSEQ multiplex PCR. The sample shows 80,000 to 95,000 clones, 63% of them seen only once. This chain links TRBV6-4 with TRBJ1-2; D uncertain. Sequencing was performed on PBMCs. The TCR comes from a woman aged 25-40 years in good health and CMV-seronegative. The CDR3 DNA reads as TGTGCCAGCAGTGACTCTAAGGGTCGGAGGGGCTACACCTTC. Translated: CASSDSKGRRGYTF.